What follows describes a single T cell receptor beta chain. What it binds is unknown. The sample originates from a study of cytomegalovirus exposure and HLA in healthy donors. Whole-study results and caveats: Later analysis showed most CMV-associated TCR beta chains appearing HLA-restricted.

With V trimmed by 4 bases and J by 5 bases, 5 bases remained unmatched. Per the germline V gene, CDR1 is MNHNS and CDR2 is SASEGT. The CDR3 is 13 amino acids. The PCR contained 60 Vbeta and 13 Jbeta primers. Original data processing: It was a later analysis that counted 83 million or so unique TCR beta chains, of which around 11 million were shared. Profiling relied on immunoSEQ multiplex PCR, and the TCRdb table lists in-frame clones only, not all of them. V, J and clone size were drawn from that table, and D and trimming were deduced from the DNA. The sample consists of over 80,000 clones, around 85% of them appearing once.

This sequence originates from a man in his forties in good health and CMV-seropositive. This chain joins TRBV6-1 and TRBJ2-7; 7 positions agree with TRBD1. The sample was PBMCs. The CDR3: CASSVRGRDEQYF. CDR3 nucleotides: TGTGCCAGCAGTGTAAGGGGGCGAGACGAGCAGTACTTC.